A single sample gave rise to the 14 T cell receptor beta chains below, sequenced in a study of T cell clones after liver transplantation. Some clones are missing from TCRdb's copy, which holds only in-frame ones; the method was immunoSEQ multiplex PCR. This sample carries around 60,000 clones, 71% of them seen once, and the ten largest clones take approximately 16%. The source was CD4+ T cells from blood, collected before liver transplant. Receptors were obtained from a human donor who received a liver transplant.

The chain employs TRBV5-1 and TRBJ2-3; 8 bases fit TRBD2. Per germline, CDR1 SGHRS and CDR2 YFSETQ. V shed 8 bases, J shed 4 bases, and the junction held 12 bases outside the gene matches. This CDR3 is built from 15 residues. The CDR3 is CASSGTTRPPDTQYF. CDR3 coding DNA: TGCGCCAGTAGCGGGACAACCCGACCCCCAGATACGCAGTATTTT.

The CDR3: CASSLAPLEGYEQYF. The CDR3 DNA reads as TGTGCCAGCAGCTTGGCCCCACTTGAGGGCTACGAGCAGTACTTC. The chain recombines TRBV5-6 with TRBJ2-7; D may be TRBD2 (5 bases). Per the germline V gene, CDR1 is SGHDT and CDR2 is YYEEEE. The ends were cut back, 0 bases at V and 3 bases at J, with 13 bases in the middle. The CDR3 runs 15 residues. Looking up the rest from reference TRBV5-6 and TRBJ2-7 gives the full variable domain: DAGVTQSPTHLIKTRGQQVTLRCSPKSGHDTVSWYQQALGQGPQFIFQYYEEEERQRGNFPDRFSGHQFPNYSSELNVNALLLGDSALYLCASSLAPLEGYEQYFGPGTRLTVT.

V and J are TRBV2 and TRBJ2-1; 10 bases fit TRBD1. CDR3 size: 15 residues. From germline, CDR1 is SNHLY and CDR2 FYNNEI. The trim removed 3 bases at V and 6 bases at J, leaving 5 bases unmatched. CDR3 region: CASSDWDRGANEQFF. CDR3 coding DNA: TGTGCCAGCAGTGATTGGGACAGGGGCGCCAATGAGCAGTTCTTC.

This clone was recorded a few times. This chain joins TRBV9 and TRBJ2-7, with 8 positions matching TRBD2. Trimming at V came to 4 bases and at J to 4 bases, leaving 7 bases not matched to a gene. The CDR3 spans 14 residues. Per germline, CDR1 SGDLS and CDR2 YYNGEE. CDR3 sequence (DNA): TGTGCCAGCAGCCCAGGACTAGCCCTATACGAGCAGTACTTC. Its translation is CASSPGLALYEQYF.

This clone has only a few counts. The genes are TRBV27 and TRBJ1-2, with TRBD1 identical over 9 bases. The ends lost 0 bases at V and 5 bases at J; junction bases unmatched: 1. The germline CDR1 and CDR2 sequences are MNHEY and SMNVEV (reference sequence). This CDR3 region has 14 residues. As DNA, the CDR3 is TGTGCCAGCAGTTTATCGGGACAGGGTTATGGCTACACCTTC. It translates to CASSLSGQGYGYTF.

This clone was recorded a few times. The genes are TRBV11-2 and TRBJ2-7; D might be TRBD2 (6 bases). Trimming removed 5 bases at V and 3 bases at J, with 14 bases between. This CDR3 has 14 amino acids. The germline CDR1 and CDR2 sequences are SGHAT and FQNNGV. CDR3 residues: CASSMGGGNYEQYF. CDR3 bases: TGTGCCAGCAGCATGGGTGGGGGGAACTACGAGCAGTACTTC.

V usage is TRBV10-3 and J usage is TRBJ1-5; D gene unclear. Germline V gives CDR1 ENHRY, CDR2 SYGVKD. The CDR3 length is 14 residues. Trimming took 3 bases from V and 6 from J, leaving 12 bases between them. CDR3 nucleotide sequence: TGTGCCATCAGTGATGAGGGCGCGGGTCAGCCCCAGCATTTT. This sequence encodes CAISDEGAGQPQHF.

The sample holds one count of this clone. This chain joins TRBV9 and TRBJ2-1; 7 nucleotides align to TRBD1. CDR3 length: 14 amino acids. V was pared by 2 bases and J by 7 bases, with 6 bases of the junction left unmatched. From germline, CDR1 is SGDLS and CDR2 YYNGEE. CDR3 protein: CASSVEDRRNEQFF. The CDR3 region has the DNA TGTGCCAGCAGCGTCGAGGACAGGAGGAATGAGCAGTTCTTC.

This clone was seen a few times. V usage is TRBV7-2 and J usage is TRBJ2-3; 10 bases agree with TRBD2. There are 17 residues in the CDR3. Germline CDR1 and CDR2: SGHTA and FQGNSA. Trimming at V came to 4 bases and at J to 3 bases, leaving 10 bases not matched to a gene. CDR3 in amino acids: CASSSFIAGGRTDTQYF. The CDR3 nucleotides are TGTGCCAGCAGCTCGTTTATAGCGGGGGGAAGAACAGATACGCAGTATTTT.

This chain uses TRBV28 with TRBJ1-5; D might be TRBD1 (5 bases). The V and J ends lost 3 bases and 5 bases respectively, with 8 bases between them. The germline gives CDR1 MDHEN, CDR2 SYDVKM. The CDR3 consists of 13 residues. The CDR3 spells CASSLGQYQPQHF. The CDR3 nucleotides are TGTGCCAGCAGTTTGGGGCAGTATCAGCCCCAGCATTTT.

This clone appeared a few times. The chain has TRBV2 and TRBJ2-3; 12 bases match TRBD2. Germline assignment: CDR1 SNHLY and CDR2 FYNNEI. V shed 8 bases, J shed 0 bases, and the junction held 9 bases outside the gene matches. This CDR3 contains 17 residues. As DNA, the CDR3 is TGTGCCAGCCAGGGTCCTAGCGGGGGGGCCAGCACAGATACGCAGTATTTT. Residues: CASQGPSGGASTDTQYF.

The rearrangement joins TRBV5-1 to TRBJ1-1, with D unclear. Germline values: CDR1 SGHRS, CDR2 YFSETQ. The CDR3 totals 15 residues. Trimming removed 4 bases from V and 1 base from J, with 14 bases in between. The CDR3 loop reads CASSRTQIKNTEAFF. Written as DNA, the CDR3 is TGCGCCAGCAGCCGAACGCAGATTAAGAACACTGAAGCTTTCTTT.

The chain employs TRBV7-8 and TRBJ2-2; tentatively, D is TRBD2 (6 bases). CDR1 is SGHVS and CDR2 is FQNEAQ in the germline V gene. V lost 2 bases, J lost 5 bases, and 18 bases lay in between. CDR3 length: 17 residues. In DNA form, the CDR3 reads TGTGCCAGCAGCTTATTCAGATGGGACTTGAAGACCGGGGAGCTGTTTTTT. This encodes CASSLFRWDLKTGELFF.

The gene calls are TRBV30 and TRBJ1-3, with D possibly matching TRBD1 (5 bases). The CDR3 sequence is 16 residues long. V was pared by 3 bases and J by 0 bases, with 15 bases between. Germline values: CDR1 GTSNPN, CDR2 SVGIG (reference sequence). This chain's CDR3 is CAWRARQPVSGNTIYF. CDR3 in DNA: TGTGCCTGGAGGGCCCGACAGCCAGTCTCTGGAAACACCATATATTTT.